One sample yielded the 10 T cell receptor beta chains listed below, sequenced in a study of CD8 T cells in Susac syndrome. The RNA, about 0.45 to 1 ug, was put through reverse transcription using random hexamers. TCRdb reprocessed the immunoSEQ multiplex PCR reads via MiXCR and lists one record per CDR3 protein. In the table there are about 190,000 distinct CDR3 sequences, more than 90% of which are singletons. The sequenced sample consisted of CD4+ T cells from PBMCs. The receptors were gathered from a human donor with Susac syndrome.

V is TRBV4-2 and J is TRBJ2-3; D is perhaps TRBD1 or TRBD2 (5 bases each). This CDR3 has 15 amino acids. The V and J ends lost 0 bases and 2 bases respectively, with 9 bases between them. Per the germline V gene, CDR1 is LGHNA and CDR2 is YNFKEQ. The CDR3: CASSQEPGPTDTQYF. CDR3 sequence (DNA): TGTGCCAGCAGCCAAGAACCGGGGCCCACAGATACGCAGTATTTT.

The chain carries TRBV29-1 and TRBJ1-2; D is undetermined. This CDR3 is built from 11 residues. Germline values: CDR1 SQVTM, CDR2 ANQGSEA. V lost 4 bases and J 6 bases, leaving 9 bases between the germline ends. This chain's CDR3 is CSVGWEDGYTF. In DNA form, the CDR3 reads TGCAGCGTTGGATGGGAGGATGGCTACACCTTC.

This chain joins TRBV5-1 and TRBJ2-1; 7 positions agree with TRBD2. The CDR3 has 16 amino acids. The V gene end was trimmed by 0 bases and the J gene end by 6 bases; junction bases not matched to a gene: 9. Germline V lookup: CDR1 SGHRS, CDR2 YFSETQ. The chain's CDR3 is CASSLAPGGGSNEQFF. Written as DNA, the CDR3 is TGCGCCAGCAGCTTGGCCCCGGGCGGGGGAAGCAATGAGCAGTTCTTC.

V is TRBV15 and J is TRBJ1-2, with TRBD1 as a possible D gene (6 bases). Germline CDR1 is LNHNV and CDR2 is YYDKDF (reference sequence). The V and J ends lost 0 bases and 7 bases respectively, with 15 bases between them. The length of the CDR3 is 15 residues. CDR3 amino acids: CATSRDAGALGGYTF. In DNA form, the CDR3 reads TGTGCCACCAGCAGAGATGCAGGGGCTCTTGGTGGCTACACCTTC.

This rearrangement joins TRBV12-5 to TRBJ2-2; 12 bases are shared with TRBD2. CDR3 length equals 19 residues. Trimming removed 6 bases from V and 6 bases from J; junction bases left unmatched: 17. Germline V lookup: CDR1 LGHNT, CDR2 FRNRAP. The CDR3 DNA is TGTGCTAGTGGGCCCTTCCCCCTACTAGCGGGGGGCCTCTCCGGGGAGCTGTTTTTT. Translating it yields CASGPFPLLAGGLSGELFF. The whole variable domain, remainder taken from reference TRBV12-5 and TRBJ2-2, is DARVTQTPRHKVTEMGQEVTMRCQPILGHNTVFWYRQTMMQGLELLAYFRNRAPLDDSGMPKDRFSAEMPDATLATLKIQPSEPRDSAVYFCASGPFPLLAGGLSGELFFGEGSRLTVL.

The chain is built from TRBV15 and TRBJ2-1; 8 bases match TRBD1. CDR1 and CDR2 (germline): LNHNV, YYDKDF (reference sequence). The V segment lost 1 base and the J segment 9 bases; nucleotides outside the gene matches: 5. The CDR3 covers 14 residues. The CDR3 DNA is TGTGCCACCAGCAGAGGGCAGGGGGCCGGTGAGCAGTTCTTC. It encodes CATSRGQGAGEQFF.

The chain carries TRBV9 and TRBJ1-1; D is ambiguous. V lost 0 bases, J lost 1 base, and 7 bases lay in between. The germline V gene encodes CDR1 SGDLS and CDR2 YYNGEE. CDR3 length: 14 residues. The DNA of the CDR3 is TGTGCCAGCAGCGTAGGACATCGGAACACTGAAGCTTTCTTT. Encoded protein: CASSVGHRNTEAFF.

V is TRBV5-6 and J is TRBJ2-4; tentative D call: TRBD1 (5 bases). V shed 1 base and J shed 5 bases, with 10 bases lying between them. This CDR3 region has 14 residues. The germline CDR1 and CDR2 sequences are SGHDT and YYEEEE. CDR3 sequence reads: CASSLFATENIQYF. CDR3 in DNA: TGTGCCAGCAGCTTGTTTGCGACAGAAAACATTCAGTACTTC.

This sequence joins TRBV4-3 and TRBJ1-1, with D possibly being TRBD1 (6 bases). Trimming pared 4 bases from V and 7 bases from J, leaving 13 bases between. The CDR3 is made up of 13 amino acids. Germline V gene sequence: CDR1 LGHNA, CDR2 YSLEER. The CDR3 spells CASSRRRGDEAFF. The CDR3 coding sequence is TGCGCCAGCAGCCGCCGAAGGGGGGATGAAGCTTTCTTT.

This chain connects TRBV6-5 to TRBJ1-5; D is uncertain. The CDR3 is made up of 15 amino acids. Germline CDR1 MNHEY, CDR2 SVGAGI. Trimming pared 6 bases from V and 1 base from J, leaving 13 bases between. CDR3 DNA sequence: TGTGCCAGCAGCCCCGACATGTGGAGCAATCAGCCCCAGCATTTT. It is translated as CASSPDMWSNQPQHF.